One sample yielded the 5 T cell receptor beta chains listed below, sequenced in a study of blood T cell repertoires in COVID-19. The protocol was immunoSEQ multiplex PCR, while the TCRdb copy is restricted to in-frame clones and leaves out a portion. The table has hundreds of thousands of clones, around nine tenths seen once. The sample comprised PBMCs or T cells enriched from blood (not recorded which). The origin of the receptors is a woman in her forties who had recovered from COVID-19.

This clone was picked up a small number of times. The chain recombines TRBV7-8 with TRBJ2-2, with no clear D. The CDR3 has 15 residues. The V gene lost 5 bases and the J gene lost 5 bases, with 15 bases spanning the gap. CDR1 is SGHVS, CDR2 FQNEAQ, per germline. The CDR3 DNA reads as TGTGCCAGCAGCCCTCGTCCAGGCTTTACCGGGGAGCTGTTTTTT. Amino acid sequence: CASSPRPGFTGELFF.

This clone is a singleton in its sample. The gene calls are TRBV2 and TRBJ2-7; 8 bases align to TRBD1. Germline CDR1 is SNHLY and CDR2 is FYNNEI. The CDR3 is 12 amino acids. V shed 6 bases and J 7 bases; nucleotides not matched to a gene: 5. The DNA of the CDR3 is TGTGCCAGCAGGTGGACAGGGAGTGAGCAGTACTTC. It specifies CASRWTGSEQYF.

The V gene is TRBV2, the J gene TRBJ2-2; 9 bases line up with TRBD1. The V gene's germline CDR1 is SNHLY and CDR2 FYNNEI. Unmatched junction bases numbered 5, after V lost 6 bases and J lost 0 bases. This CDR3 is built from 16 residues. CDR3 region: CASRRDRGANTGELFF. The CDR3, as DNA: TGTGCCAGCAGGCGCGACAGGGGGGCGAACACCGGGGAGCTGTTTTTT.

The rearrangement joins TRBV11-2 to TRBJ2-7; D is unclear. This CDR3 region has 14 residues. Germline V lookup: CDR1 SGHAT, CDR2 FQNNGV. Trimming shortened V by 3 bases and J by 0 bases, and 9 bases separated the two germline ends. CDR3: CASSLSGNSYEQYF. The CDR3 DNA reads TGTGCCAGCAGCTTGTCAGGTAACTCCTACGAGCAGTACTTC.

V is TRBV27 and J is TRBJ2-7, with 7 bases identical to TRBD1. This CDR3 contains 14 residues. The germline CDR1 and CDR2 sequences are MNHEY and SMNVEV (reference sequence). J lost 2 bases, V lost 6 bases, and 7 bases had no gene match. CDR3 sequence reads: CASRDRPATYEQYF. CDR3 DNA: TGTGCCAGCAGGGACAGGCCTGCCACCTACGAGCAGTACTTC.